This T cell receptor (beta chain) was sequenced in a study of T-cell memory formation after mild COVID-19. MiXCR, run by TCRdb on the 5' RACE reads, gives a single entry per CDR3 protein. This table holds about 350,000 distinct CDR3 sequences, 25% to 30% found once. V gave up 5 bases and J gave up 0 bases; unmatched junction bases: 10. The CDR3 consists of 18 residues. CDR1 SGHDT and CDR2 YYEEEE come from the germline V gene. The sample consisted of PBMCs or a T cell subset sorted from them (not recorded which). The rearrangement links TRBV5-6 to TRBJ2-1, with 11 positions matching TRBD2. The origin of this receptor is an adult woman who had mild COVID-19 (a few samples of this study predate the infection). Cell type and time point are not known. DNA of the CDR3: TGTGCCAGCAGTCCAGGGACTAGCGGACTGAGCTCCTACAATGAGCAGTTCTTC. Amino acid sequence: CASSPGTSGLSSYNEQFF.